This TCR beta chain was sequenced in a study of blood T cells in healthy people across ages. A J-beta primer mix and a sample-barcoded 5' primer were used in a second PCR of about 7 to 12 cycles. TCRdb re-analysed the 5' RACE reads in MiXCR, keeping a single row per CDR3 protein. The sample records about 750,000 distinct CDR3 sequences, about 53% being singletons. The germline CDR1 and CDR2 sequences are SGHTA and FQGTGA. CDR3 length equals 17 residues. The sample comprised blood. The TCR sequence derives from a man aged 80 or over in good health. The gene calls are TRBV7-3 and TRBJ2-4; 14 positions agree with TRBD2. The last part of the DNA fits TRBJ2-7 better; the J call may be wrong. This CDR3 is CASRPGTSGRSSGEQYF. Here the CDR3 DNA reads TGTGCCAGCAGGCCCGGGACTAGCGGGAGATCGTCGGGCGAGCAGTACTTC.